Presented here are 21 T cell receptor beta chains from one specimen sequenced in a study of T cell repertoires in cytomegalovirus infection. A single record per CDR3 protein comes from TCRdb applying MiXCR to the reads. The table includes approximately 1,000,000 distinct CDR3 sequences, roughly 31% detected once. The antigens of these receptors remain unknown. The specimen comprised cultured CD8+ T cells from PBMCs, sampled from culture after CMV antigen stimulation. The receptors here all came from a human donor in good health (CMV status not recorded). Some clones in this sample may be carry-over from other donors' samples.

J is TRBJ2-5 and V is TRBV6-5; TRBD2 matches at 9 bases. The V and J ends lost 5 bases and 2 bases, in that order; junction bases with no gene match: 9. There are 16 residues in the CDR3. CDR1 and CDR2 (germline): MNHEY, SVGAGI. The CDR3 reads CASSNVAGDYQETQYF. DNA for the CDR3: TGTGCCAGCAGTAACGTAGCGGGGGATTATCAAGAGACCCAGTACTTC.

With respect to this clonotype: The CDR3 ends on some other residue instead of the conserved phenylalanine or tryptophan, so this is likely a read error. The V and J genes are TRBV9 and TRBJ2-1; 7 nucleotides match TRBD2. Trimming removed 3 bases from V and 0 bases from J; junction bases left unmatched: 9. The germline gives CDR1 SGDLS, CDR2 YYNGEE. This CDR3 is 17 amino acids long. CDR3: CASSGGGSGASYNEQFS. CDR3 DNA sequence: TGTGCCAGCAGCGGTGGTGGGAGCGGGGCCTCCTACAATGAGCAGTTCTCC.

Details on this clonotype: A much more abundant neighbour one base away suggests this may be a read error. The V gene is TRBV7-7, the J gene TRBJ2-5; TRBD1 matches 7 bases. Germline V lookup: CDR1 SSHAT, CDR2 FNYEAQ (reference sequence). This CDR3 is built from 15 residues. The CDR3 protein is CASSTCDRVGETQYF. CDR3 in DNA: TGTGCTAGCAGCACATGCGACAGGGTGGGAGAGACCCAGTACTTC.

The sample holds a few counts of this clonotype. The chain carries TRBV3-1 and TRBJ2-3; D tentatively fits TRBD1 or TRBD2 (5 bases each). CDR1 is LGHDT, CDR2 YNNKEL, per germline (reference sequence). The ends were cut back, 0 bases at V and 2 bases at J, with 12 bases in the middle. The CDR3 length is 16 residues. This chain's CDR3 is CASSQDRDRFTDTQYF. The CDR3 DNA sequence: TGTGCCAGCAGCCAAGATAGGGACCGATTCACAGATACGCAGTATTTT.

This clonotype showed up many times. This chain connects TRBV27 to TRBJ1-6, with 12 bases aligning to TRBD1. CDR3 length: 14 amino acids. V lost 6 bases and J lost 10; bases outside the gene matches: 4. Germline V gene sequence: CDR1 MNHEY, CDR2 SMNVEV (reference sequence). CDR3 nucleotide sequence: TGTGCCAGCAGCCCCGGGACAGGGGGCTCACCCCTCCACTTT. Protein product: CASSPGTGGSPLHF.

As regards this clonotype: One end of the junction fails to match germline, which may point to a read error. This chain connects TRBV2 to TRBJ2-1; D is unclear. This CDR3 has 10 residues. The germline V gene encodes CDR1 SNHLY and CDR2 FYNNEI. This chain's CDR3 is CASSELRFDF. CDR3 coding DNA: TGTGCCAGCAGTGAACTGAGGTTCGACTTC.

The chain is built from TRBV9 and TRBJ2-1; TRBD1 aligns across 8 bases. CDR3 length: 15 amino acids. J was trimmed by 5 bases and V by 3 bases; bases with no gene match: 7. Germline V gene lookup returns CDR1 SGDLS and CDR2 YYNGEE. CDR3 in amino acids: CASSARGLLDNEQFF. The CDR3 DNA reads TGTGCCAGCAGCGCCAGGGGGCTGTTGGACAATGAGCAGTTCTTC.

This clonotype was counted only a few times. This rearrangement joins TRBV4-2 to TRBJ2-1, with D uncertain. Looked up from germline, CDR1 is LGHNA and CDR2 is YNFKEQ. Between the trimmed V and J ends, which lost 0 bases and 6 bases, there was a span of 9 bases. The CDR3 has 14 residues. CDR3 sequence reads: CASSQEDGFNEQFF. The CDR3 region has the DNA TGTGCCAGCAGCCAAGAAGACGGATTCAATGAGCAGTTCTTC.

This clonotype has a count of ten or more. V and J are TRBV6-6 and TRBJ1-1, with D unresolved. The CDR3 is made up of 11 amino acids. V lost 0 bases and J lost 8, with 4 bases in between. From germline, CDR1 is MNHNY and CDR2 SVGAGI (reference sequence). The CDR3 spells CASSYSQEAFF. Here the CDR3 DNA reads TGTGCCAGCAGTTACTCCCAGGAAGCTTTCTTT.

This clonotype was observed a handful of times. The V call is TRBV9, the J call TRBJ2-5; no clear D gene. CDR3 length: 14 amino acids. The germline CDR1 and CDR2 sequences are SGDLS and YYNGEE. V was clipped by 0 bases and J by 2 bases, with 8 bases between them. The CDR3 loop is CASSVGGRQETQYF. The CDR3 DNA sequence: TGTGCCAGCAGCGTAGGTGGAAGACAAGAGACCCAGTACTTC.

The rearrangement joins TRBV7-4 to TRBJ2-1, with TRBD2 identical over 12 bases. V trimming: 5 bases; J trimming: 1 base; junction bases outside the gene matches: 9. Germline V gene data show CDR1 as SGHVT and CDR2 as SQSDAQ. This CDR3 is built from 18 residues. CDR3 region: CASSPVTSGGHSYNEQFF. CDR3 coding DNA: TGTGCCAGCAGCCCTGTGACTAGCGGGGGCCATTCCTACAATGAGCAGTTCTTC.

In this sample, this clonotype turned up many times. CDR3 DNA: TGTGCCAGCAGCTTGGGTAGGGACTACTACAATGAGCAGTTCTTC. This gives the protein CASSLGRDYYNEQFF. The chain combines TRBV7-2 with TRBJ2-1; TRBD2 matches at 7 bases. Germline CDR1 is SGHTA and CDR2 is FQGNSA. Trimming cost V 3 bases and J 3 bases; bases outside gene matches: 5. This CDR3 comprises 15 residues. Complete variable domain (other parts from reference TRBV7-2 and TRBJ2-1): GAGVSQSPSNKVTEKGKDVELRCDPISGHTALYWYRQSLGQGLEFLIYFQGNSAPDKSGLPSDRFSAERTGGSVSTLTIQRTQQEDSAVYLCASSLGRDYYNEQFFGPGTRLTVL.

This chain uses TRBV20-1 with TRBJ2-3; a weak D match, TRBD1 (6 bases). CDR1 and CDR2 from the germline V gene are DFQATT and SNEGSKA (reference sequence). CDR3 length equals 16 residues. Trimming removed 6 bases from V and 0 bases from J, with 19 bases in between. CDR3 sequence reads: CSATDYRETSTDTQYF. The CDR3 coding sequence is TGCAGTGCCACCGATTACAGGGAAACTAGCACAGATACGCAGTATTTT.

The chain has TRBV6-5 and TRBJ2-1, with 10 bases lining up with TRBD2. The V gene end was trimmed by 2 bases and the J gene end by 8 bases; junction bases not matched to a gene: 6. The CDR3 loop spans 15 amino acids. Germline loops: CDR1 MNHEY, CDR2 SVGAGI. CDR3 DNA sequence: TGTGCCAGCAGTTACACAGCGGGGGGGCCTGATGAGCAGTTCTTC. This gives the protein CASSYTAGGPDEQFF.

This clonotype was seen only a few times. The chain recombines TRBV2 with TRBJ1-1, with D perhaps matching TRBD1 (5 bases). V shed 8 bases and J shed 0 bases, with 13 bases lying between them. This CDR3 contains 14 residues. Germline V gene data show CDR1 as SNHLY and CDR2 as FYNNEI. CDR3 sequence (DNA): TGTGCCAGCCCTACCCGGGGCATGAACACTGAAGCTTTCTTT. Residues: CASPTRGMNTEAFF.

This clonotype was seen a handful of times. CDR3 sequence reads: CASSARSPGTEAFF. For the CDR3, the DNA is TGCGCCAGCAGCGCAAGATCCCCAGGGACTGAAGCTTTCTTT. This rearrangement joins TRBV5-1 to TRBJ1-1; tentative D call: TRBD1 (5 bases). The CDR3 consists of 14 residues. In germline, CDR1 is SGHRS, CDR2 YFSETQ. V was trimmed by 4 bases and J by 5 bases, leaving 15 bases between them. The whole variable domain, filled in from reference TRBV5-1 and TRBJ1-1, reads KAGVTQTPRYLIKTRGQQVTLSCSPISGHRSVSWYQQTPGQGLQFLFEYFSETQRNKGNFPGRFSGRQFSNSRSEMNVSTLELGDSALYLCASSARSPGTEAFFGQGTRLTVV.

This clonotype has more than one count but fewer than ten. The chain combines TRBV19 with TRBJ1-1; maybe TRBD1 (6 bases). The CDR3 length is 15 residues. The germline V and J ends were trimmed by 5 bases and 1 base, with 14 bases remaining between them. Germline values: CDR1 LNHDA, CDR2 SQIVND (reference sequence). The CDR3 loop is CASSLTGYANTEAFF. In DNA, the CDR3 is TGTGCCAGTAGTCTGACAGGCTACGCGAACACTGAAGCTTTCTTT.

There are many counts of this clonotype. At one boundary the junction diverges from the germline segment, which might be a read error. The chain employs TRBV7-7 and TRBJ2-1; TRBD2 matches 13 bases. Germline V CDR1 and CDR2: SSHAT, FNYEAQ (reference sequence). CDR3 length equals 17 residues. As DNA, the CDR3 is TGTGCTAGCAGCGTGACTAGCGGGGGGCTCTCCTACAATGAGCAGTTCTTC. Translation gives CASSVTSGGLSYNEQFF.

The CDR3 region is CASSQGAGSGNTIYF. CDR3 nucleotide sequence: TGTGCCAGCAGCCAAGGGGCAGGGTCTGGAAACACCATATATTTT. V and J are TRBV4-2 and TRBJ1-3; TRBD1 might be the D (5 bases). In germline, CDR1 is LGHNA, CDR2 YNFKEQ. V lost 1 base and J 1 base, leaving 8 bases between the germline ends. CDR3 length equals 15 residues.

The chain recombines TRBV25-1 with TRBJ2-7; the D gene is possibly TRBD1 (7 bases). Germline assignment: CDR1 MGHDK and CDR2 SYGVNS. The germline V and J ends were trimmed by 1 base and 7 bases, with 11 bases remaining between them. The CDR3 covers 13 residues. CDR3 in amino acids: CASSESPGGEQYV. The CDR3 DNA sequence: TGTGCCAGCAGTGAATCGCCAGGGGGGGAGCAGTACGTC.

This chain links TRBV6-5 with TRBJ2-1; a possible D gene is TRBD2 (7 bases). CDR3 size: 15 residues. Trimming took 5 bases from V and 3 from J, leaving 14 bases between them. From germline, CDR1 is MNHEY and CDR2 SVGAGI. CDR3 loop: CASSPGGPYYNEQFF. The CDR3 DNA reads TGTGCCAGCAGTCCCGGGGGGCCCTACTACAATGAGCAGTTCTTC.